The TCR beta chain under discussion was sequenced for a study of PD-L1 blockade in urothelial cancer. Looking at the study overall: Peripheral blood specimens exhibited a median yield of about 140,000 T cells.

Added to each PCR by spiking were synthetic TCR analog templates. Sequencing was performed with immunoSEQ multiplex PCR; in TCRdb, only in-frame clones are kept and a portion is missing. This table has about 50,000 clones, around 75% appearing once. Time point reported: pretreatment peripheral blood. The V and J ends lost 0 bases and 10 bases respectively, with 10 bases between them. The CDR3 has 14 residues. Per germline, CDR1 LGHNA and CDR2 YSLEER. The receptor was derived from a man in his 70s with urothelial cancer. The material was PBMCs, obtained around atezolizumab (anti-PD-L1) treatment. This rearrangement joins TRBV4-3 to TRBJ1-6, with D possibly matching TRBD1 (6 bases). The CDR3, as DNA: TGCGCCAGCAGCCAAGAAAGGGGGAACTCACCCCTCCACTTT. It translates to CASSQERGNSPLHF.